This T cell receptor beta chain is from a study of T cells in Graves' hyperthyroidism and ophthalmopathy. Germline CDR1 is DFQATT and CDR2 is SNEGSKA (reference sequence). The CDR3 has 14 residues. With V trimmed by 3 bases and J by 2 bases, 6 bases remained unmatched. Stable disease denoted Graves' hyperthyroidism without ophthalmopathy progression within 18 months. Not enrolled were patients with uncontrolled infection, other autoimmune disease, pregnancy or lactation. Amplification of TCR beta CDR3 regions used RNA as the template. HTBI primers drove first-round RT-PCR of the TCR CDR3. One entry per CDR3 protein, called by TCRdb with MiXCR from the multiplex PCR reads. The sample holds fewer than 750,000 distinct CDR3 sequences, more than 45% seen once. About this clonotype: The antigen remains unidentified.

Points from the study as a whole: The model predicted ophthalmopathy a median roughly six months before onset.

This chain joins TRBV20-1 and TRBJ2-5, with TRBD1 matching over 7 bases. The TCR was taken from a woman under 30 with Graves' hyperthyroidism. Sequencing was done on a sample of peripheral blood or thyroid tissue (not recorded which). The DNA for the CDR3 is TGCAGTGCTAGGGGGGACAGAGCTCAAGAGACCCAGTACTTC. As protein: CSARGDRAQETQYF.